This passage covers 30 T cell receptor beta chains from one sample sequenced in a study of blood T cell repertoires in COVID-19. Repertoires were generated with immunoSEQ multiplex PCR, while TCRdb's copy carries only in-frame clones and drops some. This table has fewer than 200,000 clones, 88% appearing once. Sequencing was carried out using PBMCs or T cells enriched from blood (not recorded which). Receptor source: a woman under 30 who had recovered from COVID-19.

This clone turned up a few times. V usage is TRBV4-2 and J usage is TRBJ2-7; 11 nucleotides match TRBD2. CDR1 is LGHNA and CDR2 is YNFKEQ in the germline V gene. The CDR3 length is 16 residues. V was pared by 0 bases and J by 4 bases, with 5 bases of the junction left unmatched. The CDR3 loop is CASSQDSSSGGYEQYF. DNA for the CDR3: TGTGCCAGCAGCCAAGATTCCTCTAGCGGGGGGTACGAGCAGTACTTC.

This chain joins TRBV10-1 and TRBJ1-1, with D maybe TRBD1 (6 bases). The length of the CDR3 is 14 residues. Germline CDR1 reads WNHNN; CDR2 reads SYGVQD (reference sequence). The V and J ends lost 8 bases and 0 bases respectively, with 13 bases between them. CDR3 bases: TGCGCCAGCTCCCCGGGACATTTGAACACTGAAGCTTTCTTT. Amino acids: CASSPGHLNTEAFF.

This rearrangement joins TRBV28 to TRBJ2-7; 7 nucleotides line up with TRBD2. This CDR3 has 14 residues. Germline V gives CDR1 MDHEN, CDR2 SYDVKM. The J segment lost 3 bases and the V segment lost 8 bases, leaving 10 bases of the junction unmatched. The CDR3 sequence is CASLGAGTHYEQYF. In DNA, the CDR3 is TGTGCCAGCTTGGGAGCGGGGACTCACTACGAGCAGTACTTC.

The chain has TRBV9 and TRBJ1-1; D perhaps matches TRBD1 (5 bases). The CDR3 loop spans 15 amino acids. Trimming stripped 4 bases from V and 5 bases from J, with 18 bases between. Germline V gene data show CDR1 as SGDLS and CDR2 as YYNGEE. This chain's CDR3 is CASSPPGGGGTEAFF. Here the CDR3 DNA reads TGTGCCAGCAGCCCCCCGGGGGGTGGAGGGACTGAAGCTTTCTTT.

V gene TRBV24-1 combines with J gene TRBJ1-1, with D unresolved. Between the trimmed V and J ends, which lost 7 bases and 5 bases, there was a span of 13 bases. The germline gives CDR1 KGHDR, CDR2 SFDVKD. The CDR3 contains 13 residues. The chain's CDR3 is CATSSTSGTEAFF. In DNA form, the CDR3 reads TGTGCCACCAGCAGTACATCGGGTACTGAAGCTTTCTTT.

The V and J genes are TRBV29-1 and TRBJ1-5, with 7 bases fitting TRBD1. Unmatched junction bases numbered 9, after V lost 3 bases and J lost 4 bases. The CDR3 extends over 15 amino acids. Germline assignment: CDR1 SQVTM and CDR2 ANQGSEA. CDR3 sequence: CSVDFSLDRNQPQHF. CDR3 nucleotides: TGCAGCGTTGATTTTTCGTTGGACAGGAATCAGCCCCAGCATTTT.

The CDR3 region is CAISWGSNEKLFF. The CDR3 nucleotides read TGTGCCATCAGCTGGGGCTCAAATGAAAAACTGTTTTTT. The V call is TRBV10-3, the J call TRBJ1-4, with D perhaps TRBD1 (5 bases). This CDR3 spans 13 amino acids. V lost 6 bases and J 5 bases, leaving 10 bases between the germline ends. Germline CDR1 and CDR2: ENHRY and SYGVKD.

The gene calls are TRBV7-9 and TRBJ1-2; possible D gene TRBD1, 6 bases. In germline, CDR1 is SEHNR, CDR2 FQNEAQ (reference sequence). The V end lost 5 bases, the J end lost 4 bases, and 11 bases lay between the germline ends. The CDR3 consists of 13 residues. The CDR3 loop is CASSPTGFYGYTF. The DNA of the CDR3 is TGTGCCAGCAGCCCCACAGGGTTCTATGGCTACACCTTC.

The chain uses TRBV7-9 and TRBJ1-2; 8 bases fit TRBD1. Trimming took 5 bases from V and 4 from J; bases not matched to a gene: 6. The germline V gene encodes CDR1 SEHNR and CDR2 FQNEAQ (reference sequence). The CDR3 covers 14 residues. This CDR3 reads CASSPWTGIYGYTF. CDR3 sequence (DNA): TGTGCCAGCAGCCCCTGGACAGGGATCTATGGCTACACCTTC.

The chain recombines TRBV4-1 with TRBJ2-7, with 7 bases matching TRBD1. The CDR3 has 16 residues. V was pared by 4 bases and J by 0 bases, with 9 bases of the junction left unmatched. Germline V gene sequence: CDR1 MGHRA, CDR2 YSYEKL. The CDR3 coding sequence is TGCGCCAGCAGCCGAGCCGCGACAGGGACCTCCTACGAGCAGTACTTC. It translates to CASSRAATGTSYEQYF.

The chain joins TRBV12-3 or TRBV12-4 to TRBJ1-2, with a tentative D call TRBD1 (6 bases). Trimming removed 5 bases at V and 6 bases at J, with 13 bases between. CDR3 size: 13 residues. The CDR3 is CASSPKRTDGYTF. CDR3 nucleotides: TGTGCCAGCAGTCCAAAACGGACAGATGGCTACACCTTC.

CDR3 sequence: CATSDESTDTGELFF. Here the CDR3 DNA reads TGTGCCACCAGTGATGAATCGACAGACACCGGGGAGCTGTTTTTT. V usage is TRBV24-1 and J usage is TRBJ2-2; D is possibly TRBD1 (5 bases). The germline V and J ends were trimmed by 3 bases and 3 bases, with 10 bases remaining between them. This CDR3 region has 15 residues. The germline V gene encodes CDR1 KGHDR and CDR2 SFDVKD.

The V and J genes are TRBV4-1 and TRBJ2-3, with D perhaps TRBD2 (6 bases). This CDR3 is built from 18 residues. Germline CDR1 and CDR2: MGHRA and YSYEKL. The V end was cut by 4 bases, the J end by 1 base, with 21 bases between. The CDR3 spells CASSPTTLREVGTDTQYF. CDR3 DNA: TGCGCCAGCAGCCCCACAACACTTAGGGAGGTCGGCACAGATACGCAGTATTTT.

The chain is built from TRBV28 and TRBJ2-7; D might be TRBD1 (6 bases). The CDR3 spans 14 residues. In germline, CDR1 is MDHEN, CDR2 SYDVKM. V lost 7 bases to trimming and J lost 4 bases, with 17 bases between them. The chain's CDR3 is CASTEDRTEYEQYF. DNA for the CDR3: TGTGCCAGCACCGAAGACAGGACAGAGTACGAGCAGTACTTC.

The rearrangement uses TRBV10-3 and TRBJ2-5; 7 nucleotides align to TRBD2. Germline values: CDR1 ENHRY, CDR2 SYGVKD. The CDR3 totals 13 residues. Losses at the gene ends were 7 bases for V and 1 base for J; bases not matched to a gene: 3. The CDR3 region is CAIKERGQETQYF. The CDR3 bases are TGTGCCATCAAAGAGCGGGGCCAAGAGACCCAGTACTTC.

The J gene is TRBJ1-2, the V gene TRBV10-3; 12 bases are shared with TRBD1. Trimming removed 6 bases from V and 4 bases from J; junction bases left unmatched: 9. This CDR3 has 16 residues. Germline CDR1 is ENHRY and CDR2 is SYGVKD. DNA of the CDR3: TGTGCCATCAGCGAGGGGGGACAGGGGGCCGGCTATGGCTACACCTTC. Translating gives CAISEGGQGAGYGYTF.

The chain links TRBV4-1 to TRBJ1-2; D perhaps matches TRBD1 (6 bases). The germline CDR1 and CDR2 sequences are MGHRA and YSYEKL. V was pared by 6 bases and J by 2 bases, with 25 bases between. The CDR3 totals 18 residues. The CDR3, as DNA: TGCGCCAGCAGACACGACCTCCTCCGGGACATAACAAACTATGGCTACACCTTC. The encoded protein is CASRHDLLRDITNYGYTF.

This chain uses TRBV6-5 with TRBJ2-3, with D possibly TRBD1 on 5 matching bases. The germline CDR1 and CDR2 sequences are MNHEY and SVGAGI. Trimming left V 11 bases short and J 3 bases short, with 15 bases between. The CDR3 loop spans 13 amino acids. The CDR3 DNA reads TGTGCCTCTTGGGGCAGTCAGACAGATACGCAGTATTTT. Its protein product is CASWGSQTDTQYF.

The chain has TRBV27 and TRBJ2-6, with a weak D call TRBD1 (6 bases). Germline CDR1 is MNHEY and CDR2 is SMNVEV (reference sequence). The CDR3 runs 14 residues. The V gene lost 7 bases and the J gene lost 4 bases, with 11 bases spanning the gap. The CDR3 is CASIRGSGANVLTF. The CDR3 nucleotides read TGTGCCAGCATCAGGGGTTCCGGGGCCAACGTCCTGACTTTC. Using reference TRBV27 and TRBJ2-6 for the parts outside the CDR3, the full variable domain is EAQVTQNPRYLITVTGKKLTVTCSQNMNHEYMSWYRQDPGLGLRQIYYSMNVEVTDKGDVPEGYKVSRKEKRNFPLILESPSPNQTSLYFCASIRGSGANVLTFGAGSRLTVL.

This clone showed up just once. J is TRBJ1-5 and V is TRBV19; D possibly corresponds to TRBD1 (5 bases). Germline V lookup: CDR1 LNHDA, CDR2 SQIVND (reference sequence). The V end was cut by 6 bases, the J end by 4 bases, with 10 bases between. There are 13 residues in the CDR3. The CDR3 spells CASRGGWNQPQHF. For the CDR3, the DNA is TGTGCCAGTAGGGGGGGATGGAATCAGCCCCAGCATTTT.

V is TRBV30 and J is TRBJ1-3, with 9 bases identical to TRBD1. Per the germline V gene, CDR1 is GTSNPN and CDR2 is SVGIG (reference sequence). V dropped 1 base and J dropped 0; count of bases not matched to a gene: 4. This CDR3 is built from 16 residues. Here the CDR3 DNA reads TGTGCCTGGAGTGGGACAGGGGTCCCCTCTGGAAACACCATATATTTT. Encoded protein: CAWSGTGVPSGNTIYF.

The chain has TRBV7-9 and TRBJ2-2; tentative D call: TRBD1 (5 bases). The CDR3 runs to 15 residues. Deletions cut 3 bases from V and 1 base from J, with 9 bases between. Germline values: CDR1 SEHNR, CDR2 FQNEAQ (reference sequence). The CDR3 here is CASSFFQGNTGELFF. The CDR3 coding sequence is TGTGCCAGCAGCTTCTTCCAGGGGAACACCGGGGAGCTGTTTTTT.

V is TRBV3-1 (or the pseudogene TRBV3-2) and J is TRBJ2-1; D may be TRBD1 (5 bases). The V gene lost 5 bases and the J gene lost 3 bases, with 11 bases spanning the gap. Per the germline V gene, CDR1 is LGHDT and CDR2 is YNNKEL (reference sequence). CDR3 length: 14 amino acids. The CDR3 spells CASSFTGNYNEQFF. The CDR3 bases are TGTGCCAGCAGCTTTACAGGCAACTACAATGAGCAGTTCTTC.

The genes are TRBV29-1 and TRBJ2-7; D unclear. CDR3 length: 13 amino acids. Germline lookup yields CDR1 SQVTM and CDR2 ANQGSEA. Trimming stripped 5 bases from V and 3 bases from J, with 14 bases between. This chain's CDR3 is CSVITGLSYEQYF. For the CDR3, the DNA is TGCAGCGTTATAACGGGTTTAAGCTACGAGCAGTACTTC.

The V call is TRBV6-1, the J call TRBJ1-2; 7 nucleotides line up with TRBD1. Germline-derived CDR1 and CDR2 are MNHNS and SASEGT. The V segment lost 1 base and the J segment 5 bases; nucleotides outside the gene matches: 7. The CDR3 has 15 amino acids. The CDR3 DNA sequence: TGTGCCAGCAGTGAAGAATTGGGACAGTCTTATGGCTACACCTTC. This sequence encodes CASSEELGQSYGYTF.

The gene calls are TRBV7-2 and TRBJ1-6, with 10 bases matching TRBD1. After removal of 1 base from V and 10 bases from J, the junction contained 7 bases not matched to a gene. CDR1 and CDR2 from the germline V gene are SGHTA and FQGNSA. This CDR3 contains 16 residues. The CDR3 DNA sequence: TGTGCCAGCAGCTTAGAGGGACAGGGGTCAGGGTCACCCCTCCACTTT. Translating gives CASSLEGQGSGSPLHF.

V usage is TRBV19 and J usage is TRBJ1-5; D remains ambiguous. From germline, CDR1 is LNHDA and CDR2 SQIVND (reference sequence). This CDR3 is built from 13 residues. Trimming shortened V by 2 bases and J by 9 bases, and 11 bases separated the two germline ends. The CDR3 DNA follows: TGTGCCAGTAGTATAAGCCATCCCCCGCCCCAGCATTTT. Protein: CASSISHPPPQHF.

CDR3 loop: CAISELPEQGTGYTF. CDR3 DNA sequence: TGTGCCATCAGTGAGCTTCCCGAACAGGGTACGGGCTACACCTTC. The chain carries TRBV10-3 and TRBJ1-2, with D possibly being TRBD1 (6 bases). This CDR3 is built from 15 residues. Trimming took off 2 bases at V and 8 bases at J, with 18 bases between the two ends. The V gene's germline CDR1 is ENHRY and CDR2 SYGVKD.

This clone was counted once. The V call is TRBV30, the J call TRBJ1-6, with a possible D match to TRBD1 (6 bases). Trimming pared 0 bases from V and 8 bases from J, leaving 8 bases between. The CDR3 spans 13 residues. Germline CDR1 is GTSNPN and CDR2 is SVGIG (reference sequence). The CDR3 nucleotides are TGTGCCTGGAGTGTGAACAGGGATTCACCCCTCCACTTT. This sequence encodes CAWSVNRDSPLHF.

The genes are TRBV19 and TRBJ1-5, with D tentatively TRBD1 (6 bases). V lost 5 bases and J lost 2, with 16 bases in between. Germline CDR1 is LNHDA and CDR2 is SQIVND (reference sequence). The CDR3 is 16 residues long. This CDR3 is CASSVAGRGGNQPQHF. For the CDR3, the DNA is TGTGCCAGTAGTGTTGCCGGCAGGGGCGGCAATCAGCCCCAGCATTTT. Full variable domain (outside the CDR3, taken from reference TRBV19 and TRBJ1-5): DGGITQSPKYLFRKEGQNVTLSCEQNLNHDAMYWYRQDPGQGLRLIYYSQIVNDFQKGDIAEGYSVSREKKESFPLTVTSAQKNPTAFYLCASSVAGRGGNQPQHFGDGTRLSIL.